Listed below are T cell receptor beta chains from one sample, sequenced in a study of blood T cell repertoires in COVID-19. Produced via immunoSEQ multiplex PCR; TCRdb's table is partial and in-frame only. The data hold 150,000 to 200,000 clones, with around 87% observed a single time. Sequenced sample: peripheral blood. These receptors were taken from a man aged 35-49 years with active or convalescent COVID-19. Both conserved end residues are part of each CDR3. Fields, in order: clone size, J gene, D gene, V gene, CDR3 protein, CDR3 DNA. The D gene is left open where the match is weak. Not all rows give a size; the values are once, few, many and, for expanded clones, a class.

- TRBJ2-2 - TRBV5-1 CASSLSGFGTGELFF TGCGCCAGCAGCTTGTCGGGGTTCGGAACCGGGGAGCTGTTTTTT
- TRBJ1-4 - TRBV9 CASPHRVGEKLFF TGTGCCAGCCCACACAGGGTCGGTGAAAAACTGTTTTTT
- TRBJ2-2 - TRBV30 CAWRVADRNTGELFF TGTGCCTGGAGAGTCGCGGACAGGAACACCGGGGAGCTGTTTTTT
- TRBJ2-7 TRBD2 TRBV24-1 CATSDAGGSYEQYF TGTGCCACCAGTGATGCGGGGGGCAGCTACGAGCAGTACTTC
- TRBJ1-2 TRBD1 TRBV28 CASSPPSTGDGYTF TGTGCCAGCAGTCCACCTTCGACAGGGGATGGCTACACCTTC
- TRBJ1-1 TRBD1 TRBV4-3 CASSHNTGGNTEAFF TGCGCCAGCAGCCACAATACAGGGGGGAACACTGAAGCTTTCTTT
few TRBJ2-2 TRBD2 TRBV5-4 CASSSQGLAGSTGELFF TGTGCCAGCAGCTCCCAAGGACTAGCGGGGTCTACCGGGGAGCTGTTTTTT
once TRBJ1-3 - TRBV5-4 CASSFHGTGNTIYF TGTGCCAGCAGCTTCCATGGCACTGGAAACACCATATATTTT
- TRBJ1-1 - TRBV10-3 CAIGTAGTEAFF TGTGCCATCGGTACAGCGGGAACTGAAGCTTTCTTT
- TRBJ1-2 - TRBV4-2 CASSQATVGYTF TGTGCCAGCAGCCAAGCTACAGTAGGCTACACCTTC
- TRBJ2-3 - TRBV5-1 CASSLGSGGPSTDTQYF TGCGCCAGCAGCTTGGGGTCAGGGGGGCCTAGCACAGATACGCAGTATTTT
- TRBJ2-2 - TRBV11-3 CASSLGVRVNTGELFF TGTGCCAGCAGCTTAGGGGTCAGGGTGAACACCGGGGAGCTGTTTTTT
- TRBJ2-7 TRBD1 TRBV27 CASSLRDSYEQYF TGTGCCAGCAGTTTACGGGACAGCTACGAGCAGTACTTC
- TRBJ2-3 TRBD2 TRBV7-2 CASSPRWEGVVTQYF TGTGCCAGCAGCCCCCGGTGGGAGGGTGTGGTTACGCAGTATTTT
- TRBJ1-6 TRBD1 TRBV14 CASSQEAGGLSPLHF TGTGCCAGCAGCCAAGAGGCAGGGGGCTTGTCACCCCTCCACTTT
- TRBJ2-1 TRBD1 TRBV2 CASRRTGAIYNEQFF TGTGCCAGCAGGAGGACAGGGGCGATTTACAATGAGCAGTTCTTC
- TRBJ2-2 - TRBV9 CASSVDYGLPTGELFF TGTGCCAGCAGCGTGGATTACGGACTACCCACCGGGGAGCTGTTTTTT
- TRBJ2-3 - TRBV24-1 CATSEGGAPDTQYF TGTGCCACCAGTGAGGGGGGGGCCCCAGATACGCAGTATTTT
few TRBJ1-4 - TRBV18 CASSPRQQANEKLFF TGTGCCAGCTCACCACGTCAACAAGCTAATGAAAAACTGTTTTTT
- TRBJ2-1 - TRBV3-1/TRBV3-2 CASSQGSMGNEQFF TGTGCCAGCAGCCAGGGGAGTATGGGTAATGAGCAGTTCTTC